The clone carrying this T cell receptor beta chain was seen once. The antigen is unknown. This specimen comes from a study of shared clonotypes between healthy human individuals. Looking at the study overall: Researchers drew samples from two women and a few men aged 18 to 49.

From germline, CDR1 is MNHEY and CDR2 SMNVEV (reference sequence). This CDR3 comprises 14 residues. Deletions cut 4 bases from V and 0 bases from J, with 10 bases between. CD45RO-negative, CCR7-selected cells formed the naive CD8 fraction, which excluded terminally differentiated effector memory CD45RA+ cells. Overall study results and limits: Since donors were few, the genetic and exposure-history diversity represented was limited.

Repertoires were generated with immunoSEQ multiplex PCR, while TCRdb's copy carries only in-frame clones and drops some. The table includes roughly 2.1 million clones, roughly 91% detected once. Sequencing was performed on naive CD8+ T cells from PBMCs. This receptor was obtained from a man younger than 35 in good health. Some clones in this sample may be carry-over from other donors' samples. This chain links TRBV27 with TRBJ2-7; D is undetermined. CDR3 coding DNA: TGTGCCAGCAGTTCGACGCTCCCCTCCTACGAGCAGTACTTC. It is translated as CASSSTLPSYEQYF.